Presented here are 27 T cell receptor beta chains from one specimen sequenced in a study of cytomegalovirus exposure and HLA in healthy donors (TCRdb year 2017). Library construction relied on the immunoSEQ multiplex PCR assay. A mixture of 60 forward primers for TCR Vbeta segments and 13 reverse primers for TCR Jbeta segments was used in the multiplex PCR. This immuneACCESS table, as held by TCRdb, lists in-frame sequences with V and J called but not all clones. Of the missing ones, under half trace to an unresolved V gene in checked studies; the others have no known cause. The sample records 100,000 or so clones, 75% to 85% of which are singletons. Of the sample, 3.5% to 4% falls within the top ten clones. The specimen was PBMCs. The receptors were sampled from a woman aged 45-60 years in good health and CMV-seropositive.

This clone was seen more than once but under ten times. CDR3 nucleotides: TGTGCCAGCAGCCCGGGTGGAAAACTGTTTTTT. It codes for CASSPGGKLFF. The V and J genes are TRBV6-5 and TRBJ1-4; no clear D. This CDR3 contains 11 residues. Trimming left V 6 bases short and J 10 bases short, with 9 bases between. In germline, CDR1 is MNHEY, CDR2 SVGAGI.

V usage is TRBV5-4 and J usage is TRBJ1-2; D perhaps matches TRBD1 (5 bases). Trimming took 6 bases from V and 2 from J, leaving 17 bases between them. The CDR3 is 15 residues long. Germline loops: CDR1 SGHNT, CDR2 YYREEE (reference sequence). This CDR3 reads CASTYPRQGNYGYTF. CDR3 nucleotides: TGTGCCAGCACCTATCCCCGCCAGGGAAACTATGGCTACACCTTC.

The chain is built from TRBV5-6 and TRBJ1-2, with D unresolved. CDR3 length: 14 residues. Per germline, CDR1 SGHDT and CDR2 YYEEEE. Trimming took 1 base from V and 3 from J, leaving 10 bases between them. CDR3 DNA sequence: TGTGCCAGCAGCTTGAATGAACACCACTATGGCTACACCTTC. Its protein is CASSLNEHHYGYTF.

The V gene is TRBV9, the J gene TRBJ2-3; TRBD2 matches at 7 bases. CDR1 SGDLS and CDR2 YYNGEE come from the germline V gene. With V trimmed by 4 bases and J by 5 bases, 7 bases remained unmatched. This CDR3 contains 14 residues. The CDR3 region has the DNA TGTGCCAGCAGCCTAAGCGGGATGGGAGATACGCAGTATTTT. Translation gives CASSLSGMGDTQYF.

The CDR3 region has the DNA TGTGCCTGGAGTACGAGGGCTGAAGCTTTCTTT. Translating it yields CAWSTRAEAFF. This chain uses TRBV30 with TRBJ1-1; D gene ambiguous. This CDR3 is 11 amino acids long. Between the trimmed V and J ends, which lost 2 bases and 6 bases, there was a span of 7 bases. Per germline, CDR1 GTSNPN and CDR2 SVGIG (reference sequence).

J is TRBJ2-2 and V is TRBV10-3; no firm D call. The germline V and J ends were trimmed by 2 bases and 7 bases, with 8 bases remaining between them. CDR3 size: 13 residues. Germline V gene data show CDR1 as ENHRY and CDR2 as SYGVKD. CDR3 DNA: TGTGCCATCAGTGAGACTTCCCGCGGGGAGCTGTTTTTT. Protein product: CAISETSRGELFF.

The chain joins TRBV9 to TRBJ2-7, with a weak D call TRBD1 (5 bases). Germline assignment: CDR1 SGDLS and CDR2 YYNGEE. Trimming pared 7 bases from V and 7 bases from J, leaving 21 bases between. This CDR3 comprises 14 residues. The CDR3 here is CASSRVGQGEEQYF. The CDR3 region has the DNA TGTGCCAGCTCAAGGGTCGGGCAGGGTGAGGAGCAGTACTTC.

The rearrangement uses TRBV5-1 and TRBJ2-5, with D possibly being TRBD2 (5 bases). Deletions cut 4 bases from V and 4 bases from J, with 20 bases between. The CDR3 is 16 residues long. Germline CDR1 SGHRS, CDR2 YFSETQ. The DNA of the CDR3 is TGCGCCAGCAGCCCCTACAGCGTGGAGCGGCGAGAGACCCAGTACTTC. This translates into CASSPYSVERRETQYF.

J is TRBJ2-7 and V is TRBV15, with 10 bases that match TRBD2. After removal of 3 bases from V and 4 bases from J, the junction contained 9 bases not matched to a gene. The CDR3 sequence is 16 residues long. Germline V gene lookup returns CDR1 LNHNV and CDR2 YYDKDF (reference sequence). The DNA for the CDR3 is TGTGCCACCAGCAGGCCCTCTAGCGGGAGAGAGTACGAGCAGTACTTC. Protein: CATSRPSSGREYEQYF.

V and J are TRBV2 and TRBJ2-2, with a weak D call TRBD2 (5 bases). Germline V gene lookup returns CDR1 SNHLY and CDR2 FYNNEI. This CDR3 contains 14 residues. V was cut by 2 bases and J by 6 bases, with 10 bases left in between. Here the CDR3 reads CASSEYAGSGELFF. CDR3 sequence (DNA): TGTGCCAGCAGTGAATACGCGGGTTCCGGGGAGCTGTTTTTT.

The chain has TRBV19 and TRBJ1-5; TRBD1 matches 9 bases. The germline V gene encodes CDR1 LNHDA and CDR2 SQIVND (reference sequence). V lost 4 bases and J lost 6; bases outside the gene matches: 7. The CDR3 consists of 15 residues. The DNA of the CDR3 is TGTGCCAGTAGTACGACGGGACAGGGCGCTCAGCCCCAGCATTTT. It encodes CASSTTGQGAQPQHF.

In its sample, this clone was seen once. This chain uses TRBV6-6 with TRBJ2-5; a possible D gene is TRBD1 (6 bases). CDR3 length: 14 residues. CDR1 and CDR2 (germline): MNHNY, SVGAGI (reference sequence). The ends were cut back, 0 bases at V and 5 bases at J, with 10 bases in the middle. The CDR3 loop reads CASSYSAGAETQYF. The DNA for the CDR3 is TGTGCCAGCAGTTACTCCGCAGGGGCGGAGACCCAGTACTTC.

This clone was detected only a few times. The rearrangement uses TRBV6-6 and TRBJ2-1, with 7 bases that match TRBD1. The CDR3 contains 15 residues. Looked up from germline, CDR1 is MNHNY and CDR2 is SVGAGI (reference sequence). V shed 6 bases, J shed 4 bases, and the junction held 9 bases outside the gene matches. Written as DNA, the CDR3 is TGTGCCAGCAGAGACAGGGTGGTGACTTACAATGAGCAGTTCTTC. The encoded protein is CASRDRVVTYNEQFF.

The chain employs TRBV10-3 and TRBJ2-3; possibly TRBD1 for D (5 bases). The V gene's germline CDR1 is ENHRY and CDR2 SYGVKD. This CDR3 comprises 15 residues. The ends were cut back, 7 bases at V and 7 bases at J, with 21 bases in the middle. The CDR3: CAITGGARAGNTQYF. The CDR3 region has the DNA TGTGCCATCACCGGTGGGGCCAGGGCAGGGAATACGCAGTATTTT.

The rearrangement joins TRBV2 to TRBJ2-7; 14 bases are shared with TRBD2. The CDR3 has 14 residues. Germline V lookup: CDR1 SNHLY, CDR2 FYNNEI. Trimming cost V 6 bases and J 8 bases; bases outside gene matches: 6. The CDR3 DNA reads TGTGCCAGCAGAACCGGGACTAGCGGGGGAAAGCAGTACTTC. It specifies CASRTGTSGGKQYF.

This chain links TRBV29-1 with TRBJ2-7; 10 positions match TRBD2. CDR3 length: 14 residues. Germline assignment: CDR1 SQVTM and CDR2 ANQGSEA. Losses at the gene ends were 2 bases for V and 4 bases for J; bases not matched to a gene: 5. For the CDR3, the DNA is TGCAGCGTTGAATCCCCTAGCGGGAGTTACGAGCAGTACTTC. It yields the protein CSVESPSGSYEQYF.

The chain has TRBV2 and TRBJ1-6, with 7 bases lining up with TRBD1. The CDR3 has 16 residues. V was clipped by 4 bases and J by 2 bases; unmatched bases: 5. Germline V gene lookup returns CDR1 SNHLY and CDR2 FYNNEI. The CDR3 DNA follows: TGTGCCAGCAGTGCGCAAGGGACAGCCTATAATTCACCCCTCCACTTT. It yields the protein CASSAQGTAYNSPLHF.

The V call is TRBV7-9, the J call TRBJ2-7; 11 bases are a match to TRBD1. V was clipped by 4 bases and J by 3 bases; unmatched bases: 5. The CDR3 is made up of 15 amino acids. Germline V gene data show CDR1 as SEHNR and CDR2 as FQNEAQ (reference sequence). CDR3 amino acids: CASSSPGTGGYEQYF. The CDR3 DNA follows: TGTGCCAGCAGCTCTCCCGGGACAGGGGGCTACGAGCAGTACTTC.

V gene TRBV19 combines with J gene TRBJ2-7; perhaps TRBD2 as D (6 bases). Germline assignment: CDR1 LNHDA and CDR2 SQIVND (reference sequence). CDR3 length: 13 amino acids. Trimming took off 4 bases at V and 4 bases at J, with 11 bases between the two ends. CDR3 in amino acids: CASSSREWYEQYF. The CDR3 bases are TGTGCCAGTAGTAGCCGGGAGTGGTACGAGCAGTACTTC.

CDR3 nucleotide sequence: TGTGCCAGCAGCCTAACGCACGGAGAAGAGACCCAGTACTTC. This codes for CASSLTHGEETQYF. The rearrangement uses TRBV4-2 and TRBJ2-5; unclear D gene. The germline V and J ends were trimmed by 4 bases and 3 bases, with 12 bases remaining between them. The CDR3 runs to 14 residues. The germline gives CDR1 LGHNA, CDR2 YNFKEQ.

The chain recombines TRBV6-6 with TRBJ2-3; TRBD2 aligns across 10 bases. V was pared by 2 bases and J by 4 bases, with 6 bases of the junction left unmatched. The CDR3 loop spans 16 amino acids. Germline values: CDR1 MNHNY, CDR2 SVGAGI (reference sequence). CDR3 bases: TGTGCCAGCAGTTACGGGCCTAGCGGGGGTGCAGATACGCAGTATTTT. It is translated as CASSYGPSGGADTQYF.

This clone was counted between two and nine times. The chain links TRBV30 to TRBJ1-5; D not certain. Trimming took off 1 base at V and 0 bases at J, with 10 bases between the two ends. The CDR3 is 15 residues long. The germline gives CDR1 GTSNPN, CDR2 SVGIG (reference sequence). The CDR3 protein is CAWSGGADSNQPQHF. CDR3 in DNA: TGTGCCTGGAGTGGGGGAGCGGATAGCAATCAGCCCCAGCATTTT.

The J gene is TRBJ1-3, the V gene TRBV6-1, with 8 positions matching TRBD1. This CDR3 is 14 amino acids long. Trimming cost V 5 bases and J 4 bases; bases outside gene matches: 4. Germline CDR1 is MNHNS and CDR2 is SASEGT. The CDR3 DNA sequence: TGTGCCAGCAGTTCATCAGGGGGCGGAAACACCATATATTTT. Translating gives CASSSSGGGNTIYF.

This sequence joins TRBV10-3 and TRBJ2-5; 9 bases align to TRBD1. V trimming: 3 bases; J trimming: 5 bases; junction bases outside the gene matches: 10. This CDR3 has 16 residues. Germline assignment: CDR1 ENHRY and CDR2 SYGVKD. The CDR3 sequence is CAISEVWGQGEETQYF. CDR3 DNA: TGTGCCATCAGTGAAGTTTGGGGACAGGGTGAGGAGACCCAGTACTTC.

J is TRBJ1-1 and V is TRBV6-5; no clear D. From germline, CDR1 is MNHEY and CDR2 SVGAGI. This CDR3 region has 14 residues. Trimming removed 6 bases from V and 1 base from J, with 12 bases in between. The CDR3 sequence: CASSAGRGNTEAFF. In DNA, the CDR3 is TGTGCCAGCAGCGCTGGGCGGGGGAACACTGAAGCTTTCTTT.

Only a few counts were recorded for this clone. At one of its ends the junction is not consistent with the germline gene, which may arise from a read error. CDR3 region: CASTPAAGTSSEQYF. In DNA, the CDR3 is TGTGCCAGCACCCCAGCGGCGGGAACATCCTCCGAGCAGTACTTC. This sequence joins TRBV6-1 and TRBJ2-7, with a possible D match to TRBD2 (6 bases). The CDR3 has 15 residues. From germline, CDR1 is MNHNS and CDR2 SASEGT.

The chain couples TRBV27 to TRBJ2-7; 7 nucleotides match TRBD2. Losses at the gene ends were 3 bases for V and 6 bases for J; bases not matched to a gene: 8. The CDR3 is 14 amino acids. Germline CDR1 MNHEY, CDR2 SMNVEV (reference sequence). CDR3 nucleotide sequence: TGTGCCAGCAGTTTCGGGCCGGGGAGGGTCGAGCAGTACTTC. Translating gives CASSFGPGRVEQYF.